These T cell receptor beta chains were read from a single sample in a study of blood T cell repertoires in COVID-19. Sequenced by immunoSEQ multiplex PCR; TCRdb stores in-frame clones only, minus some. The sample carries just under 45,000 clones, about 87% recorded once. Specimen: peripheral blood. Source of these receptors: a woman in her forties with acute or convalescent COVID-19. Both conserved end residues are part of each CDR3. D genes are given only for firm matches. Size tells how often a clone was seen (once, few, many) or the class of an expanded clone, and some rows leave it out.

J gene: TRBJ1-1; V gene: TRBV6-6; D gene: -; clone size: -; CDR3 DNA: TGTGCCAGCAAGGAACCTTCTGCGGGAGAGGCTTTCTTT; CDR3 protein: CASKEPSAGEAFF
J gene: TRBJ1-1; V gene: TRBV5-4; D gene: TRBD1; clone size: -; CDR3 DNA: TGTGCCAGCAGCTTGGGAGGGACAGGGGGAGGGACTGAAGCTTTCTTT; CDR3 protein: CASSLGGTGGGTEAFF
J gene: TRBJ1-6; V gene: TRBV19; D gene: -; clone size: -; CDR3 DNA: TGTGCCAGTAGTAGCAGGGGTGGCTCCTATAATTCACCCCTCCACTTT; CDR3 protein: CASSSRGGSYNSPLHF
J gene: TRBJ1-2; V gene: TRBV28; D gene: TRBD1; clone size: -; CDR3 DNA: TGTGCCAGCAGGTCACAGGGGGCGAATACTAACTATGGCTACACCTTC; CDR3 protein: CASRSQGANTNYGYTF
J gene: TRBJ1-1; V gene: TRBV9; D gene: -; clone size: once; CDR3 DNA: TGTGCCAGCAGCGTATCCCCGGGACTGCGGAAAAACACTGAAGCTTTCTTT; CDR3 protein: CASSVSPGLRKNTEAFF
J gene: TRBJ2-7; V gene: TRBV6-5; D gene: -; clone size: -; CDR3 DNA: TGTGCCAGCCGGGGGTTGAGCTCCTACGAGCAGTACTTC; CDR3 protein: CASRGLSSYEQYF
J gene: TRBJ1-2; V gene: TRBV2; D gene: -; clone size: -; CDR3 DNA: TGTGCCAGCATCCTAACAGGCGCAACCTATGGCTACACCTTC; CDR3 protein: CASILTGATYGYTF
J gene: TRBJ2-3; V gene: TRBV30; D gene: -; clone size: -; CDR3 DNA: TGTGCCTGGAGAGACAGTGGAGATACGCAGTATTTT; CDR3 protein: CAWRDSGDTQYF
J gene: TRBJ2-5; V gene: TRBV6-1; D gene: TRBD1; clone size: -; CDR3 DNA: TGTGCCAGCAGTGAAACAGGGGGCTGGAAGGAGACCCAGTACTTC; CDR3 protein: CASSETGGWKETQYF
J gene: TRBJ1-5; V gene: TRBV3-1/TRBV3-2; D gene: -; clone size: once; CDR3 DNA: TGTGCCAGCAGCCAAGATCTGACGGGAAATCAGCCCCAGCATTTT; CDR3 protein: CASSQDLTGNQPQHF
J gene: TRBJ2-3; V gene: TRBV18; D gene: -; clone size: once; CDR3 DNA: TGTGCCAGCTCACCAGAGGGAGCAGATACGCAGTATTTT; CDR3 protein: CASSPEGADTQYF
J gene: TRBJ1-2; V gene: TRBV7-9; D gene: TRBD1; clone size: -; CDR3 DNA: TGTGCCAGCAGCTTACCGACAGGGTCGTGGTATGGCTACACCTTC; CDR3 protein: CASSLPTGSWYGYTF
J gene: TRBJ2-7; V gene: TRBV19; D gene: -; clone size: few; CDR3 DNA: TGTGCCAGTAGTATAAGTGACAGGAGCTCCTACGAGCAGTACTTC; CDR3 protein: CASSISDRSSYEQYF
J gene: TRBJ2-7; V gene: TRBV28; D gene: -; clone size: -; CDR3 DNA: TGTGCCAGCAGTTTCGGCTGGAGATACGAGCAGTACTTC; CDR3 protein: CASSFGWRYEQYF
J gene: TRBJ2-3; V gene: TRBV5-5; D gene: -; clone size: few; CDR3 DNA: TGTGCCAGCAGCTTGTCGGTAGCGGTGACTGGGGATACGCAGTATTTT; CDR3 protein: CASSLSVAVTGDTQYF
J gene: TRBJ1-4; V gene: TRBV4-1; D gene: -; clone size: once; CDR3 DNA: TGCGCCAGCAGCCCCTCCCAGGGAGGGACACGGGAAAAACTGTTTTTT; CDR3 protein: CASSPSQGGTREKLFF
J gene: TRBJ2-7; V gene: TRBV10-3; D gene: -; clone size: once; CDR3 DNA: TGTGCCATCAGTGACTTACTAGCTTCCTACGAGCAGTACTTC; CDR3 protein: CAISDLLASYEQYF
J gene: TRBJ1-1; V gene: TRBV12-5; D gene: -; clone size: -; CDR3 DNA: TGTGCTAGTGGTTTGGGCCAGGGGCTTGACACTGAAGCTTTCTTT; CDR3 protein: CASGLGQGLDTEAFF